This is a list of T cell receptor beta chains from one sample in a study of blood T cell repertoires in COVID-19. TCRdb's table, derived via immunoSEQ multiplex PCR, lists solely in-frame clones and lacks some. The data contain around 340,000 clones, 88% of them seen just once; the ten biggest clones take up approximately 1%. The sequencing input was PBMCs or T cells enriched from blood (not recorded which). These receptors all come from a woman in her twenties or thirties who had been exposed to COVID-19. CDR3s include the opening cysteine and the closing phenylalanine or tryptophan. A D gene is named only where the DNA matches it firmly. Clone size is stated in some rows and not others, as once, few, many or a class when expanded.

TRBJ1-2 | TRBD1 | TRBV11-3 | - | CASSPGQGENYGYTF | TGTGCCAGCAGCCCCGGACAGGGGGAAAACTATGGCTACACCTTC
TRBJ2-3 | TRBD2 | TRBV11-3 | - | CASSLRGGVGTDTQYF | TGTGCCAGCAGCCTCCGGGGGGGAGTCGGGACAGATACGCAGTATTTT
TRBJ1-1 | TRBD1 | TRBV6-5 | - | CASSYLGTGSTEAFF | TGTGCCAGCAGTTACCTCGGGACAGGGAGCACTGAAGCTTTCTTT
TRBJ2-3 | TRBD2 | TRBV5-1 | - | CASQWGGLAGAPSADTQYF | TGCGCCAGCCAATGGGGGGGTCTAGCGGGAGCCCCAAGCGCAGATACGCAGTATTTT
TRBJ2-2 | - | TRBV30 | - | CARRGTGWGTGELFF | TGTGCCAGGAGGGGGACTGGGTGGGGAACCGGGGAGCTGTTTTTT
TRBJ2-3 | - | TRBV7-6 | - | CASSPPTGSTDTQYF | TGTGCCAGCAGCCCCCCCACGGGTAGCACAGATACGCAGTATTTT
TRBJ2-3 | - | TRBV20-1 | - | CSASKEGLDTQYF | TGCAGTGCAAGTAAGGAGGGTTTGGATACGCAGTATTTT
TRBJ1-2 | TRBD1 | TRBV2 | - | CASRGTGGYGYTF | TGTGCCAGCAGGGGGACAGGGGGCTATGGCTACACCTTC
TRBJ1-4 | - | TRBV19 | - | CASPPSGNTTTNEKLFF | TGTGCCAGCCCTCCCTCCGGGAACACAACAACTAATGAAAAACTGTTTTTT
TRBJ2-1 | TRBD2 | TRBV7-2 | once | CASSISLAGTAEQFF | TGTGCCAGCAGCATAAGTCTAGCGGGTACGGCTGAGCAGTTCTTC
TRBJ1-5 | - | TRBV30 | - | CAWSAPPPVRNQPQHF | TGTGCCTGGAGCGCACCCCCGCCGGTGCGCAATCAGCCCCAGCATTTT
TRBJ2-1 | TRBD2 | TRBV7-9 | - | CASSPRDYGHNEQFF | TGTGCCAGCAGCCCTAGGGACTACGGGCACAATGAGCAGTTCTTC
TRBJ2-7 | TRBD1 | TRBV19 | few | CASSILGTGDHEQYF | TGTGCCAGTAGTATTCTGGGGACAGGGGACCACGAGCAGTACTTC
TRBJ1-1 | TRBD1 | TRBV28 | - | CASSSGQGAGTEAFF | TGTGCCAGCAGTTCAGGACAGGGGGCGGGCACTGAAGCTTTCTTT
TRBJ2-7 | TRBD1 | TRBV10-2 | - | CASRWQGEYEQYF | TGCGCCAGCCGGTGGCAGGGGGAGTACGAGCAGTACTTC
TRBJ2-7 | - | TRBV5-4 | - | CASSSQDSYEQYF | TGTGCCAGCAGCTCACAGGATTCCTACGAGCAGTACTTC
TRBJ1-6 | - | TRBV7-2 | - | CASSPAGGANDSPLHF | TGTGCCAGCAGCCCTGCGGGGGGGGCCAATGATTCACCCCTCCACTTT
TRBJ1-2 | - | TRBV7-9 | - | CASSLVGRDGYTF | TGTGCCAGCAGCTTAGTGGGGCGCGATGGCTACACCTTC
TRBJ2-5 | TRBD1 | TRBV7-2 | once | CASSYRGRETQYF | TGTGCCAGCAGCTACAGGGGGCGGGAGACCCAGTACTTC
TRBJ1-2 | - | TRBV28 | few | CASSLDPRSSGYTF | TGTGCCAGCAGTTTAGATCCCAGGTCCTCTGGCTACACCTTC
TRBJ2-7 | TRBD2 | TRBV6-1 | - | CASSESRGGYHEQYF | TGTGCCAGCAGTGAGTCTCGGGGGGGTTACCACGAGCAGTACTTC
TRBJ2-5 | - | TRBV3-1/TRBV3-2 | - | CASSHPLGGTTQETQYF | TGTGCCAGCAGCCACCCTCTAGGAGGAACCACCCAAGAGACCCAGTACTTC